The source of this T cell receptor beta chain is a study of vaccination and CD4 T cells after COVID-19. At the level of the study: The stimulus for the cells was overlapping spike peptides derived from SARS-CoV-2, HCoV-NL63, HCoV-OC43 and HCoV-229E.

With the Oncomine TCR Beta short-read assay, DNA from cultured CD4+ T cells was sequenced. TCRdb passed the PCR reads through MiXCR, listing each CDR3 protein once. The table shows about 8,500 distinct CDR3 sequences, with approximately 63% occurring only once. CDR1 and CDR2 (germline): MDHEN, SYDVKM. CDR3 size: 13 residues. V was pared by 2 bases and J by 7 bases, with 3 bases of the junction left unmatched. This clonotype was counted once. Its target is unknown. Treatment of the sample: roughly 10-day PBMC culture with coronavirus spike peptide pools or control peptides (ViraFEST assay). Cell culture was performed with a few million PBMCs per well in the presence of approximately 10 IU/ml IL-2 and about 9.4 ug/ml peptide pools.

Sequencing input: CD4+ T cells from blood, cultured in vitro. This clonotype originated in a human donor who had recovered from COVID-19. The rearrangement joins TRBV28 to TRBJ2-5; 8 bases align to TRBD1. DNA of the CDR3: TGTGCCAGCAGTTTACAGGGGGCAGGGACCCAGTACTTC. Translation gives CASSLQGAGTQYF.